The present TCR beta chain was sequenced within a study of Ad26.COV2.S vaccination and SARS-CoV-2 variants. The CDR3 length is 15 residues. Germline lookup yields CDR1 SGHNT and CDR2 YENEEA. Trimming shortened V by 1 base and J by 9 bases, and 16 bases separated the two germline ends. The repertoire was sequenced with immunoSEQ multiplex PCR; TCRdb's copy has only in-frame clones and lacks some. The sample contains around 400,000 clones, 70% to 90% of which appear only once. Treatment in this sample: 15 to 20 received Ad26.COV2.S at low or high dose, single or two shots; five or six received placebo; per-sample allocation not given. The study sampled participants on day 63 after the first vaccine or placebo injection.

The sequence was obtained from a person aged 18-65 years who received the Ad26.COV2.S COVID-19 vaccine or a placebo. The sample was peripheral blood, taken in a trial of Ad26.COV2.S vaccine versus placebo. The V call is TRBV11-3, the J call TRBJ2-1; TRBD2 might be the D (5 bases). Here the CDR3 reads CASSLVWGDVSEQFF. DNA of the CDR3: TGTGCCAGCAGCTTAGTCTGGGGAGACGTAAGTGAGCAGTTCTTC.